A selection of T cell receptor beta chains follows, all from one sample in a study of T cells after yellow fever vaccination. Via MiXCR, TCRdb re-called the 5' RACE reads, giving one row per CDR3 protein. The sample contains around 610,000 distinct CDR3 sequences, about 13% of which appear only once. The sequencing used PBMCs, collected on the day of the yellow fever booster vaccination. The receptors were sampled from a man aged 30 to 45 who received the YFV17D yellow fever vaccine. CDR3s include the opening cysteine and the closing phenylalanine or tryptophan. D genes are given only for firm matches. Rows may omit the clone size; those that give it use once, few, many or a size class.

>TRBD1|TRBJ2-5|TRBV5-1|-
CASSLNGQGARKTQYF
TGCGCCAGCAGCTTGAACGGACAGGGGGCTCGGAAGACCCAGTACTTC
>-|TRBJ2-5|TRBV20-1|-
CSARDFRLSRYF
TGCAGTGCTAGAGACTTCAGACTCTCTCGGTACTTC
>-|TRBJ2-2|TRBV24-1|few
CATSDSTDMAGELFF
TGTGCCACCAGTGATTCGACGGACATGGCCGGGGAGCTGTTTTTT
>-|TRBJ1-1|TRBV20-1|-
CSAREEQMNTEAFF
TGCAGTGCTAGAGAGGAACAAATGAACACTGAAGCTTTCTTT
>-|TRBJ1-1|TRBV5-4|-
CASSSPGQDTEAFF
TGTGCCAGCAGCTCACCGGGACAAGACACTGAAGCTTTCTTT
>-|TRBJ2-1|TRBV7-3|few
CASSLGTSFGDEQFF
TGTGCCAGCAGCTTAGGGACCTCCTTTGGGGATGAGCAGTTCTTC
>TRBD2|TRBJ2-4|TRBV27|few
CASRGLGLAKNIQYF
TGTGCCAGCAGGGGACTAGGCCTAGCCAAAAACATTCAGTACTTC
>TRBD2|TRBJ2-1|TRBV6-1|many
CASSAWGGVEFF
TGTGCCAGCAGTGCGTGGGGAGGGGTGGAATTCTTC
>-|TRBJ2-2|TRBV19|few
CALRPGPGELFF
TGTGCCCTCCGCCCAGGGCCCGGGGAGCTGTTTTTT
>TRBD2|TRBJ2-1|TRBV20-1|once
CSARPLAGGPSRSYDEQFF
TGCAGTGCTAGACCTCTAGCGGGAGGGCCCTCGAGGTCCTACGATGAGCAGTTCTTC
>TRBD1|TRBJ2-7|TRBV7-2|-
CASSTRQGAYEQYF
TGTGCCAGCAGCACCAGACAGGGGGCATACGAGCAGTACTTC
>TRBD1|TRBJ1-5|TRBV20-1|-
CSSRGQGLSNQPQHF
TGCAGTTCCAGGGGGCAGGGTCTGAGCAATCAGCCCCAGCATTTT
>-|TRBJ1-1|TRBV6-5|few
CASSYRPGTAFF
TGTGCCAGCAGTTACAGACCCGGAACGGCTTTCTTT
>-|TRBJ1-2|TRBV3-1|few
CASSQDLGPNYGYTF
TGTGCCAGCAGCCAAGATTTGGGTCCCAACTATGGCTACACCTTC
>TRBD1|TRBJ2-1|TRBV19|-
CASSMDRYAYNEQFF
TGTGCCAGTAGTATGGACAGGTACGCCTACAATGAGCAGTTCTTC
>-|TRBJ2-1|TRBV12-3/TRBV12-4|-
CASSSTSGLQGGGEQFF
TGTGCCAGCAGTTCCACCTCGGGACTCCAGGGGGGTGGTGAGCAGTTCTTC
>TRBD2|TRBJ2-7|TRBV5-1|few
CASSPAPGTSGTHEQYF
TGCGCCAGCAGCCCGGCCCCCGGGACTAGCGGGACCCACGAGCAGTACTTC
>TRBD2|TRBJ2-2|TRBV20-1|few
CSVPLGLAEEANTGELFF
TGCAGTGTCCCTTTGGGACTAGCGGAGGAAGCGAACACCGGGGAGCTGTTTTTT
>TRBD2|TRBJ2-1|TRBV29-1|many
CSVVGGLAVYNEQFF
TGCAGCGTTGTAGGAGGACTAGCGGTTTACAATGAGCAGTTCTTC
>-|TRBJ2-5|TRBV24-1|-
CATSDSLGSETQYF
TGTGCCACCAGTGATTCCTTGGGTAGCGAGACCCAGTACTTC
>-|TRBJ1-6|TRBV28|-
CASSPSGDSPLHF
TGTGCCAGCAGTCCCTCGGGGGATTCACCCCTCCACTTT
>-|TRBJ2-4|TRBV7-2|few
CASSLVAGMLAKNIQYF
TGTGCCAGCAGCTTAGTTGCAGGGATGTTAGCCAAAAACATTCAGTACTTC
>TRBD1|TRBJ1-1|TRBV2|-
CASRGRQGNTEAFF
TGTGCCAGCAGGGGAAGACAGGGGAACACTGAAGCTTTCTTT
>-|TRBJ2-2|TRBV10-1|few
CASSDFGGELFF
TGCGCCAGCAGTGATTTCGGCGGGGAGCTGTTTTTT
>TRBD2|TRBJ2-2|TRBV11-2|few
CASSSAAGVGGELFF
TGTGCCAGCAGCTCCGCAGCGGGAGTAGGTGGGGAGCTGTTTTTT
>TRBD2|TRBJ2-5|TRBV10-3|few
CAISELAGLQETQYF
TGTGCCATCAGTGAACTAGCGGGCCTCCAAGAGACCCAGTACTTC
>TRBD2|TRBJ2-1|TRBV5-1|-
CASSFTSGRSNEQFF
TGCGCCAGCAGCTTCACTAGCGGGAGGAGCAATGAGCAGTTCTTC
>-|TRBJ1-1|TRBV14|many
CASSLQRNTEAFF
TGTGCCAGCAGTTTACAGAGGAACACTGAAGCTTTCTTT
>TRBD1|TRBJ2-7|TRBV20-1|-
CSATSQGDEQYF
TGCAGTGCTACATCTCAGGGGGACGAGCAGTACTTC
>-|TRBJ1-5|TRBV24-1|-
CATSDVNQPQHF
TGTGCCACCAGTGACGTAAATCAGCCCCAGCATTTT
>-|TRBJ2-5|TRBV4-3|few
CASSQSSGGGETQYF
TGCGCCAGCAGCCAGTCTAGCGGAGGGGGGGAGACCCAGTACTTC
>TRBD2|TRBJ2-7|TRBV2|-
CASSEQPTRLAVSSYEQYF
TGTGCCAGCAGTGAACAGCCCACCCGCCTAGCGGTAAGCTCCTACGAGCAGTACTTC
>-|TRBJ1-6|TRBV28|few
CASSFLQGNNSPLHF
TGTGCCAGCAGTTTCCTCCAGGGAAATAATTCACCCCTCCACTTT
>-|TRBJ2-1|TRBV12-3/TRBV12-4|many
CASSFSGTSYNEQFF
TGTGCCAGCAGCTTTTCCGGGACGTCCTACAATGAGCAGTTCTTC
>-|TRBJ2-1|TRBV5-4|many
CASSVRDEQFF
TGTGCCAGCAGCGTCCGGGATGAGCAGTTCTTC
>-|TRBJ2-5|TRBV5-4|few
CASSPGRGGETQYF
TGTGCCAGCAGCCCCGGCCGAGGTGGGGAGACCCAGTACTTC
>TRBD2|TRBJ2-3|TRBV29-1|-
CSVPRGSGTTDTQYF
TGCAGCGTTCCTAGGGGTAGCGGGACCACAGATACGCAGTATTTT
>TRBD2|TRBJ2-3|TRBV7-2|few
CASSIGSGIESDTQYF
TGTGCCAGCAGCATAGGGAGCGGGATTGAATCAGATACGCAGTATTTT
>-|TRBJ2-1|TRBV7-2|-
CASSSRRGGNEQFF
TGTGCCAGCAGCTCTCGCAGGGGAGGGAATGAGCAGTTCTTC
>TRBD1|TRBJ2-7|TRBV5-1|-
CASSLGTGIDEQYF
TGCGCCAGCAGCTTGGGGACAGGAATCGACGAGCAGTACTTC
>TRBD2|TRBJ2-7|TRBV19|-
CASSTATSGSYEQYF
TGTGCCAGTAGTACGGCGACTAGCGGGAGTTACGAGCAGTACTTC
>TRBD2|TRBJ2-3|TRBV19|-
CASSIEGATSAVTDTQYF
TGTGCCAGTAGTATAGAAGGGGCGACTAGCGCCGTCACAGATACGCAGTATTTT
>TRBD2|TRBJ2-7|TRBV5-6|once
CASIHGGEYEQYF
TGTGCCAGCATCCACGGGGGGGAGTACGAGCAGTACTTC
>-|TRBJ1-1|TRBV7-9|few
CASSSNPGGAFF
TGTGCCAGCAGCTCGAACCCTGGGGGAGCTTTCTTT
>TRBD1|TRBJ2-3|TRBV20-1|-
CSVDRDSTDTQYF
TGCAGTGTCGACAGGGACAGCACAGATACGCAGTATTTT
>TRBD1|TRBJ2-1|TRBV12-3/TRBV12-4|few
CASSTRDRGYNEQFF
TGTGCCAGCAGTACAAGGGACAGGGGCTACAATGAGCAGTTCTTC
>TRBD2|TRBJ2-7|TRBV29-1|-
CSVGGSDYEQYF
TGCAGCGTTGGCGGGAGTGACTACGAGCAGTACTTC
>TRBD2|TRBJ2-5|TRBV7-7|-
CASSTSVGQETQYF
TGTGCTAGCTCTACTAGCGTAGGCCAAGAGACCCAGTACTTC
>TRBD1|TRBJ2-4|TRBV30|-
CAWSVGTVGKNIQYF
TGTGCCTGGAGTGTCGGGACAGTGGGCAAAAACATTCAGTACTTC
>-|TRBJ2-6|TRBV5-1|-
CASSLLQGISGANVLTF
TGCGCCAGCAGCTTGTTGCAGGGCATCTCGGGGGCCAACGTCCTGACTTTC
>-|TRBJ2-4|TRBV20-1|few
CSARDYRVPYF
TGCAGTGCTAGAGATTATAGGGTCCCGTACTTC
>-|TRBJ2-7|TRBV5-1|-
CASSLRVSFSSYEQYF
TGCGCCAGCAGCTTGCGTGTCAGTTTTAGTAGCTACGAGCAGTACTTC
>TRBD2|TRBJ2-5|TRBV20-1|-
CSVPRAGVETQYF
TGCAGCGTACCGAGAGCGGGAGTAGAGACCCAGTACTTC
>TRBD1|TRBJ2-4|TRBV5-1|-
CASSPGQEKNIQYF
TGCGCCAGCAGTCCGGGACAGGAGAAAAACATTCAGTACTTC